The entry that follows covers one T cell receptor (beta chain) sequence. The ends were cut back, 1 base at V and 0 bases at J, with 18 bases in the middle. The germline V gene has CDR1 LGHNA and CDR2 YNFKEQ. This CDR3 is 18 amino acids long. Those enrolled, adults aged 18 to 89 years, came from some 23 US areas. The sample originates from a study of blood T cell repertoires in COVID-19. At the level of the study: T cells, B-cell-depleted T cells, or PBMCs provided the cDNA or gDNA that served as material.

Sequencing used immunoSEQ multiplex PCR; TCRdb keeps in-frame clones, though not all of them. The sample includes under 350,000 clones, 89% of them seen just once. The source material was PBMCs or T cells enriched from blood (not recorded which). The V call is TRBV4-2, the J call TRBJ1-1; maybe TRBD1 (6 bases). This sequence was found in a woman aged 40-49 years who had recovered from COVID-19. CDR3: CASSQVQGRGDMNTEAFF. The CDR3 DNA follows: TGTGCCAGCAGCCAAGTACAGGGAAGAGGGGATATGAACACTGAAGCTTTCTTT.